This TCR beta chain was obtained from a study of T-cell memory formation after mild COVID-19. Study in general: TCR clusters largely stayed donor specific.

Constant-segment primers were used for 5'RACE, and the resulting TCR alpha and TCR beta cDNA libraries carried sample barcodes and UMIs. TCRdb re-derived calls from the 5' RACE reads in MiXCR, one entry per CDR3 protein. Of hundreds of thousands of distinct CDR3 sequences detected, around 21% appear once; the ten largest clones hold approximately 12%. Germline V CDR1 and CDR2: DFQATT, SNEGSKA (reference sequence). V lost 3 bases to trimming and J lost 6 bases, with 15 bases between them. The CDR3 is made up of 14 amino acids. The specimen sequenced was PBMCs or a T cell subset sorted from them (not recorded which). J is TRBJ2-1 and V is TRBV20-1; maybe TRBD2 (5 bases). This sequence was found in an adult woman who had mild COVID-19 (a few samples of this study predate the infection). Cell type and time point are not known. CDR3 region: CSARGYPGVNEQFF. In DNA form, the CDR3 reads TGCAGTGCTAGGGGCTACCCCGGGGTCAATGAGCAGTTCTTC.